The rows below give T cell receptor beta chains drawn from one sample of a study of blood T cells in healthy people across ages. Via MiXCR, TCRdb re-called the 5' RACE reads, giving one row per CDR3 protein. The sample lists 800,000 to 950,000 distinct CDR3 sequences, around 48% occurring once. What was sequenced was blood. The source is a man aged 25-45 years in good health. Each CDR3 is given with its conserved first and last residue. D genes are given only for firm matches. Part of the rows lack a size; the others show once, few, many or a class for expanded clones.

-	TRBV12-3/TRBV12-4	TRBJ1-2	few	CASSVDDGPYGYTF	TGTGCCAGCAGTGTTGATGACGGGCCCTATGGCTACACCTTC
-	TRBV7-9	TRBJ1-1	-	CASTRPSKGNTEAFF	TGTGCCAGCACCCGACCCTCCAAAGGGAACACTGAAGCTTTCTTT
-	TRBV6-5	TRBJ1-2	-	CASSTTRGARNDGYTF	TGTGCCAGCAGCACAACACGGGGGGCCAGGAACGATGGCTACACCTTC
-	TRBV4-3	TRBJ2-1	-	CASSQSASSYNEQFF	TGCGCCAGCAGCCAAAGTGCGAGCTCCTACAATGAGCAGTTCTTC
-	TRBV29-1	TRBJ1-1	-	CSGRESSNTEAFF	TGCAGCGGTCGGGAGAGTTCGAACACTGAAGCTTTCTTT
-	TRBV20-1	TRBJ2-6	-	CSAGAGGTSGANVLTF	TGCAGTGCTGGAGCAGGGGGGACGTCTGGGGCCAACGTCCTGACTTTC
-	TRBV27	TRBJ2-2	-	CASSLYGPGELFF	TGTGCCAGCAGTTTATACGGGCCCGGGGAGCTGTTTTTT
TRBD1	TRBV4-1	TRBJ2-7	-	CASSQDTTDRGNPDEQYF	TGCGCCAGCAGCCAAGATACTACGGACAGGGGGAATCCCGACGAGCAGTACTTC
-	TRBV6-4	TRBJ1-6	-	CASSDTIGAHSPLHF	TGTGCCAGCAGTGATACTATCGGGGCGCATTCACCCCTCCACTTT
-	TRBV20-1	TRBJ1-4	-	CSARDGLTTNEKLFF	TGCAGTGCTAGGGATGGACTAACAACTAATGAAAAACTGTTTTTT
-	TRBV4-1	TRBJ2-3	-	CASSQEPGDTQRPDTQYF	TGCGCCAGCAGCCAAGAACCAGGGGACACCCAAAGACCAGATACGCAGTATTTT
-	TRBV24-1	TRBJ2-1	-	CATTGSPSYNEQFF	TGTGCCACCACCGGTAGCCCGTCCTACAATGAGCAGTTCTTC
-	TRBV14	TRBJ2-1	-	CANSQVGSYNEQFF	TGTGCCAACAGCCAAGTTGGAAGTTACAATGAGCAGTTCTTC
-	TRBV28	TRBJ1-2	once	CASSWDIGYTF	TGTGCCAGCAGTTGGGACATCGGCTACACCTTC
-	TRBV7-2	TRBJ1-1	-	CASSLRHEAFF	TGTGCCAGCAGCTTAAGGCATGAAGCTTTCTTT
TRBD1	TRBV7-2	TRBJ2-7	-	CASSLEGGQGAYEQYF	TGTGCCAGCAGCTTAGAAGGTGGACAGGGGGCGTACGAGCAGTACTTC
TRBD1	TRBV20-1	TRBJ1-2	-	CSAGDSAFGNYGYTF	TGCAGTGCGGGGGACAGCGCATTCGGAAACTATGGCTACACCTTC
TRBD1	TRBV20-1	TRBJ2-3	-	CSASAGGITDTQYF	TGCAGTGCTAGCGCAGGGGGCATAACAGATACGCAGTATTTT
TRBD1	TRBV7-9	TRBJ1-2	-	CASSSGQGLDGYTF	TGTGCCAGCAGCTCAGGACAGGGCCTTGATGGCTACACCTTC
TRBD2	TRBV20-1	TRBJ2-2	-	CSARDPGTNFYGELFF	TGCAGTGCTAGAGATCCCGGGACTAATTTTTACGGGGAGCTGTTTTTT
-	TRBV25-1	TRBJ2-1	-	CASSLGMVVSSYNEQFF	TGTGCCAGCAGTTTAGGGATGGTGGTGAGCTCCTACAATGAGCAGTTCTTC
TRBD2	TRBV6-5	TRBJ2-1	-	CASSYVAGGYNEQFF	TGTGCCAGCAGTTACGTGGCGGGGGGTTACAATGAGCAGTTCTTC
TRBD1	TRBV28	TRBJ2-3	-	CASSFRGLTDTQYF	TGTGCCAGCAGTTTCAGGGGGTTAACAGATACGCAGTATTTT
-	TRBV20-1	TRBJ1-5	-	CSAGVRLGNQPQHF	TGCAGTGCTGGGGTGCGGTTGGGCAATCAGCCCCAGCATTTT
-	TRBV11-1	TRBJ2-1	-	CASMITGYNEQFF	TGTGCCAGCATGATAACAGGGTACAATGAGCAGTTCTTC
TRBD2	TRBV20-1	TRBJ2-5	-	CSARFGLAGGRETQYF	TGCAGTGCTAGGTTTGGACTAGCGGGGGGGCGAGAGACCCAGTACTTC
-	TRBV7-2	TRBJ2-1	few	CASSLELDSYNEQFF	TGTGCCAGCAGCTTAGAGCTAGACTCCTACAATGAGCAGTTCTTC
-	TRBV7-2	TRBJ2-1	-	CASSLEIRWVQFF	TGTGCCAGCAGCTTAGAGATCAGGTGGGTGCAGTTCTTC
-	TRBV21-1	TRBJ2-4	few	CASSTNSEDPGQRKNIQYF	TGTGCCAGCAGCACTAATTCAGAAGATCCGGGACAGAGAAAAAACATTCAGTACTTC
-	TRBV7-8	TRBJ2-7	-	CASSWIQGAYEQYF	TGTGCCAGCAGCTGGATACAGGGAGCGTACGAGCAGTACTTC
-	TRBV11-3	TRBJ2-7	few	CASSLESRGEQYF	TGTGCCAGCAGCTTAGAAAGTCGTGGCGAGCAGTACTTC
-	TRBV21-1	TRBJ2-3	-	CASSKFLTADTQYF	TGTGCCAGCAGCAAATTTTTAACTGCAGATACGCAGTATTTT
-	TRBV4-1	TRBJ2-1	-	CASSHYTGKSSYNEQFF	TGCGCCAGCAGCCACTACACTGGGAAGAGCTCCTACAATGAGCAGTTCTTC
TRBD1	TRBV6-2/TRBV6-3	TRBJ2-5	-	CASSYWVDRVGETQYF	TGTGCCAGCAGTTACTGGGTGGACAGGGTAGGAGAGACCCAGTACTTC
TRBD1	TRBV28	TRBJ1-1	-	CASSLLRQGGAFF	TGTGCCAGCAGCCTTCTTCGACAGGGAGGAGCTTTCTTT
-	TRBV21-1	TRBJ2-1	few	CASRNSSGGANEQFF	TGTGCCAGCAGGAATAGTAGCGGGGGGGCCAATGAGCAGTTCTTC
TRBD2	TRBV5-1	TRBJ2-5	-	CASSLQRGSRETQYF	TGCGCCAGCAGCTTACAGCGGGGGAGCCGGGAGACCCAGTACTTC
TRBD1	TRBV20-1	TRBJ2-1	once	CSADSGTGGNEQFF	TGCAGTGCTGACTCCGGGACAGGGGGCAATGAGCAGTTCTTC
-	TRBV28	TRBJ1-2	-	CASSSLQVHGYTF	TGTGCCAGCAGTTCCTTACAGGTACATGGCTACACCTTC
-	TRBV9	TRBJ2-3	few	CASSPRPGGSDTQYF	TGTGCCAGCAGCCCCCGGCCAGGGGGGTCAGATACGCAGTATTTT
-	TRBV14	TRBJ2-1	-	CASSQEGPWEQFF	TGTGCCAGCAGCCAAGAGGGCCCTTGGGAGCAGTTCTTC
-	TRBV12-3/TRBV12-4	TRBJ1-1	-	CASQGPTEAFF	TGTGCCAGCCAGGGGCCCACTGAAGCTTTCTTT
-	TRBV29-1	TRBJ2-5	-	CSVEDHLQETQYF	TGCAGCGTTGAGGATCACCTCCAAGAGACCCAGTACTTC